These 12 T cell receptor beta chains were sequenced from one sample in a study of graft-versus-host responses after intestinal transplantation. TCRdb keeps only in-frame clones here, not all; method: immunoSEQ multiplex PCR. The sample holds 100,000 or so clones, roughly 89% seen once. Antigens for these TCRs are unknown. The sequencing used unstimulated CD4+ T cells sorted from spleen or lymph node cells, collected before transplant. These receptors were collected from a human donor who was the organ donor for an intestinal transplant.

This clone came up once. This rearrangement joins TRBV5-6 to TRBJ2-5; 8 nucleotides line up with TRBD1. Germline trimming cut 0 bases from V and 4 bases from J; bases unmatched to any gene: 8. CDR3 length: 16 amino acids. CDR1 SGHDT and CDR2 YYEEEE come from the germline V gene. The chain's CDR3 is CASSLAGQGRGETQYF. CDR3 in DNA: TGTGCCAGCAGCTTGGCCGGACAGGGAAGAGGAGAGACCCAGTACTTC.

J is TRBJ1-6 and V is TRBV12-5; 7 nucleotides align to TRBD1. Trimming took 0 bases from V and 5 from J; bases not matched to a gene: 13. The CDR3 consists of 19 residues. Per the germline V gene, CDR1 is LGHNT and CDR2 is FRNRAP. The CDR3 sequence: CASGLVVGQGDRDNSPLHF. CDR3 nucleotides: TGTGCTAGTGGTTTGGTAGTCGGGCAGGGGGACCGAGATAATTCACCCCTCCACTTT.

The CDR3 protein is CASSQGTGQVEQFF. DNA of the CDR3: TGCGCCAGCAGCCAAGGGACAGGGCAAGTTGAGCAGTTCTTC. The rearrangement uses TRBV4-3 and TRBJ2-1; 8 bases are shared with TRBD1. Germline values: CDR1 LGHNA, CDR2 YSLEER. The CDR3 runs to 14 residues. The junction had 5 bases not matched to a gene; V was cut back by 1 base and J by 9 bases.

The chain has TRBV5-1 and TRBJ2-7; TRBD1 is a possible D gene (5 bases). The V gene's germline CDR1 is SGHRS and CDR2 YFSETQ. The CDR3 totals 13 residues. Trimming took off 0 bases at V and 6 bases at J, with 10 bases between the two ends. This CDR3 is CASSLDRLGEQYF. CDR3 bases: TGCGCCAGCAGCTTGGACAGGTTGGGCGAGCAGTACTTC.

V and J are TRBV7-3 and TRBJ2-3; 11 bases are shared with TRBD2. This CDR3 is 14 amino acids long. The germline V gene has CDR1 SGHTA and CDR2 FQGTGA. J lost 4 bases, V lost 5 bases, and 2 bases had no gene match. In DNA, the CDR3 is TGTGCCAGCAGCCGTAGCGGGGGGGCAGATACGCAGTATTTT. This gives the protein CASSRSGGADTQYF.

The rearrangement uses TRBV7-9 and TRBJ2-4; D gene unclear. Germline V gene data show CDR1 as SEHNR and CDR2 as FQNEAQ (reference sequence). The CDR3 consists of 17 residues. Trimming took off 1 base at V and 3 bases at J, with 16 bases between the two ends. Here the CDR3 DNA reads TGTGCCAGCAGCTTAGTTACACAGTATTTGGGCAAAAACATTCAGTACTTC. This translates into CASSLVTQYLGKNIQYF.

This sequence joins TRBV5-6 and TRBJ2-2; TRBD2 aligns across 8 bases. The ends lost 3 bases at V and 0 bases at J; junction bases unmatched: 4. Germline V lookup: CDR1 SGHDT, CDR2 YYEEEE. The CDR3 is 16 amino acids. CDR3 sequence (DNA): TGTGCCAGCAGCTCCCTACTAGCGGCGAACACCGGGGAGCTGTTTTTT. As protein: CASSSLLAANTGELFF.

Turning to this clone: An end of the junction does not agree with germline; a read error may underlie this. The CDR3 loop is CASSPPGDQETQYF. The CDR3 DNA follows: TGTGCCAGCTCACCGCCAGGCGACCAGGAGACCCAGTACTTC. The J gene is TRBJ2-5, the V gene TRBV18; D not resolved. The CDR3 is 14 amino acids. Germline V gene sequence: CDR1 KGHSH, CDR2 LQKENI.

V is TRBV11-2 and J is TRBJ2-4; 7 bases line up with TRBD2. CDR3 length: 18 amino acids. From germline, CDR1 is SGHAT and CDR2 FQNNGV. The V segment lost 5 bases and the J segment 0 bases; nucleotides outside the gene matches: 13. CDR3 amino acids: CASSIPFAGVLAKNIQYF. CDR3 DNA sequence: TGTGCCAGCAGCATCCCCTTCGCGGGAGTCCTAGCCAAAAACATTCAGTACTTC.

The chain is built from TRBV4-1 and TRBJ2-1, with a tentative D call TRBD1 (6 bases). CDR3 length: 17 residues. Germline loops: CDR1 MGHRA, CDR2 YSYEKL. Trimming shortened V by 4 bases and J by 0 bases, and 16 bases separated the two germline ends. The CDR3 protein is CASSLILGASSYNEQFF. The CDR3 region has the DNA TGCGCCAGCAGCCTCATCTTGGGGGCCAGCTCCTACAATGAGCAGTTCTTC.

The chain uses TRBV4-2 and TRBJ2-7; 9 nucleotides match TRBD1. The CDR3 totals 18 residues. The V gene's germline CDR1 is LGHNA and CDR2 YNFKEQ. With V trimmed by 1 base and J by 2 bases, 12 bases remained unmatched. Written as DNA, the CDR3 is TGTGCCAGCAGCCAAGTGAGAGTCTTGGACAGGGGACCCTACGAGCAGTACTTC. Residues: CASSQVRVLDRGPYEQYF.

This chain connects TRBV19 to TRBJ1-6, with a tentative D call TRBD1 (6 bases). CDR3 length: 15 residues. Germline lookup yields CDR1 LNHDA and CDR2 SQIVND (reference sequence). V was trimmed by 1 base and J by 7 bases, leaving 11 bases between them. The CDR3 is CASSIAPDRNSPLHF. The CDR3 coding sequence is TGTGCCAGTAGTATAGCCCCGGACAGAAATTCACCCCTCCACTTT.